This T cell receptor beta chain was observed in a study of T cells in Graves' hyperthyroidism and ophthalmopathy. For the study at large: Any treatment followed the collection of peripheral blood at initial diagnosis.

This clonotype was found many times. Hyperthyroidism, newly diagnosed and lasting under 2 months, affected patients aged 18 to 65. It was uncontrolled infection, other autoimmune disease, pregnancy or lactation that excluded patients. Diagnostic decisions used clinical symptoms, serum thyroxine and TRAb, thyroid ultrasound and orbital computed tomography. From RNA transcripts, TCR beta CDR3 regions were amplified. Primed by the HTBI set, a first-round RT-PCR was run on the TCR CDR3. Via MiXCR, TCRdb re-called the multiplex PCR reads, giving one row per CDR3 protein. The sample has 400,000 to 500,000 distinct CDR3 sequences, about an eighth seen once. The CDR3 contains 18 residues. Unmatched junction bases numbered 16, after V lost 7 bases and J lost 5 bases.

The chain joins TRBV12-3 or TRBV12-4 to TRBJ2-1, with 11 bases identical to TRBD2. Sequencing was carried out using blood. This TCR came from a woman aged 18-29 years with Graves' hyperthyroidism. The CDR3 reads CASKPHRSGTSGNNEQFF. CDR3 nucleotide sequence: TGTGCCAGCAAACCGCACAGGTCCGGGACTAGCGGAAACAATGAGCAGTTCTTC.